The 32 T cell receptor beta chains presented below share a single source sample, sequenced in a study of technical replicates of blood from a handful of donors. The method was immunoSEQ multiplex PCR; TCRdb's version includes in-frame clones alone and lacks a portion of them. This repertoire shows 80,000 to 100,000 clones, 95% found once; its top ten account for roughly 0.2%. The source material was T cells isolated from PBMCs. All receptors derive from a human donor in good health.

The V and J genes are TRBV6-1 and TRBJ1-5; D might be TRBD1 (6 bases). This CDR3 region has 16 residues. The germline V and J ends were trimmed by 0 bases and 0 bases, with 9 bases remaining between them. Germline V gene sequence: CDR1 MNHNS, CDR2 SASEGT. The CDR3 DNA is TGTGCCAGCAGTGAAGCGGGACACCTTAGCAATCAGCCCCAGCATTTT. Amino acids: CASSEAGHLSNQPQHF.

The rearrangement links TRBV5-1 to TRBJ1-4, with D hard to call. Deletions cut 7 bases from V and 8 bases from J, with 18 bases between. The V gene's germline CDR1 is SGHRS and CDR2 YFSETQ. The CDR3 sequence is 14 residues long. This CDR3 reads CASGIGVAGEKLFF. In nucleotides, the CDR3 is TGCGCCAGCGGCATAGGTGTTGCGGGAGAAAAACTGTTTTTT.

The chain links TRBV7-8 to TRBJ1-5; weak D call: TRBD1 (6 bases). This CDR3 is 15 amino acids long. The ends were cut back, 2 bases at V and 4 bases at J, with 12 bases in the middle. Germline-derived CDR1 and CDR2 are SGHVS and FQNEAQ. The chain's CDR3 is CASSLSQGRNQPQHF. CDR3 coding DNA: TGTGCCAGCAGCTTATCCCAGGGGAGAAATCAGCCCCAGCATTTT.

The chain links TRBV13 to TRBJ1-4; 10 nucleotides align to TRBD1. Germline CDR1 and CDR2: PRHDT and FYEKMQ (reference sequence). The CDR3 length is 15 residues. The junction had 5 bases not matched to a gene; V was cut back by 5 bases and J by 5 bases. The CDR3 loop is CASSRTDRGNEKLFF. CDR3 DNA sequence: TGTGCCAGCAGCCGGACGGACAGGGGGAATGAAAAACTGTTTTTT.

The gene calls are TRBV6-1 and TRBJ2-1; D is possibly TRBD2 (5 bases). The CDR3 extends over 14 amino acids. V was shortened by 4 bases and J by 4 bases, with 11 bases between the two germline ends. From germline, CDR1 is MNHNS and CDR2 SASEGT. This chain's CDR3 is CASSGNGLYNEQFF. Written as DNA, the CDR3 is TGTGCCAGCAGTGGTAACGGACTGTACAATGAGCAGTTCTTC.

In nucleotides, the CDR3 is TGTGCCAGCAGAGACAGAGTTCAAGAGACCCAGTACTTC. Translated, it gives CASRDRVQETQYF. V is TRBV6-6 and J is TRBJ2-5, with a weak D call TRBD1 (5 bases). V was shortened by 6 bases and J by 2 bases, with 10 bases between the two germline ends. The CDR3 loop spans 13 amino acids. Germline loops: CDR1 MNHNY, CDR2 SVGAGI (reference sequence).

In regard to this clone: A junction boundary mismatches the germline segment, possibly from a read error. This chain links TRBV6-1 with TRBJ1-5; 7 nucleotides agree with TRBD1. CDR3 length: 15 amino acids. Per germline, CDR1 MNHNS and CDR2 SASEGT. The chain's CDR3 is CASSETGWVNQLQHF. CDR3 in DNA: TGTGCCAGCAGTGAGACAGGGTGGGTCAATCAGCTCCAGCATTTT.

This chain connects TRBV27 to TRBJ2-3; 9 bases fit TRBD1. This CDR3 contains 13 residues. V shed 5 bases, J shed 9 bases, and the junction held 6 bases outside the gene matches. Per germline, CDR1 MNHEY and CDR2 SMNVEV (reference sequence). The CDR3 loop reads CASSPGTGYTQYF. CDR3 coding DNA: TGTGCCAGCAGTCCCGGGACAGGGTACACGCAGTATTTT.

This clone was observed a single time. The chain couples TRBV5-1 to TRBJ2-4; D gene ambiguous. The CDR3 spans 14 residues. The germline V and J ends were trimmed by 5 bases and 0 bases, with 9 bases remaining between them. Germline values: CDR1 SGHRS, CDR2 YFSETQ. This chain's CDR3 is CASRRRKAKNIQYF. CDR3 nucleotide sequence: TGCGCCAGCAGACGGCGGAAAGCCAAAAACATTCAGTACTTC.

In DNA, the CDR3 is TGCAGTGCTAGAGATCCCGTAGAAGCTTTCTTT. Translation: CSARDPVEAFF. The chain couples TRBV20-1 to TRBJ1-1; D gene ambiguous. Germline V CDR1 and CDR2: DFQATT, SNEGSKA (reference sequence). The V gene lost 0 bases and the J gene lost 8 bases, with 7 bases spanning the gap. The CDR3 is made up of 11 amino acids.

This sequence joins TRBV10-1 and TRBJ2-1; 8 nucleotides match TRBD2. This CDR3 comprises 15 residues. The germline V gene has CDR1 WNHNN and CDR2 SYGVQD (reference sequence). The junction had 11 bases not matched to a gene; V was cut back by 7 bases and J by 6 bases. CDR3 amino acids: CASNPGPLAANEQFF. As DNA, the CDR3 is TGCGCCAGCAACCCGGGGCCACTAGCGGCCAATGAGCAGTTCTTC.

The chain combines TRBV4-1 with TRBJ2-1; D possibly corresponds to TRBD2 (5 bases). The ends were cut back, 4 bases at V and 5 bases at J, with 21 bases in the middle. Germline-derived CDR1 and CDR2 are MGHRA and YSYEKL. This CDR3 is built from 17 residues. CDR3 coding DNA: TGCGCCAGCAGCCCCAAGCCACAGCCGGGATCTCACAATGAGCAGTTCTTC. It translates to CASSPKPQPGSHNEQFF.

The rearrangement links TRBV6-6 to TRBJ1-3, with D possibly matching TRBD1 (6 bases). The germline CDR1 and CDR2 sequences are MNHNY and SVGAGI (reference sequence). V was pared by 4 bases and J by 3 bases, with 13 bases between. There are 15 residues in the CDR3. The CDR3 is CASSSEQGFGNTIYF. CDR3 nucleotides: TGTGCCAGCAGTTCCGAACAGGGTTTTGGAAACACCATATATTTT.

The CDR3 DNA reads TGTGCCTGGAGAGGGGACTATAACACCGGGGAGCTGTTTTTT. This gives the protein CAWRGDYNTGELFF. The J gene is TRBJ2-2, the V gene TRBV30; 7 nucleotides line up with TRBD2. Germline values: CDR1 GTSNPN, CDR2 SVGIG (reference sequence). J gave up 2 bases and V 3 bases, and 3 bases lay outside the gene matches. The CDR3 is made up of 14 amino acids.

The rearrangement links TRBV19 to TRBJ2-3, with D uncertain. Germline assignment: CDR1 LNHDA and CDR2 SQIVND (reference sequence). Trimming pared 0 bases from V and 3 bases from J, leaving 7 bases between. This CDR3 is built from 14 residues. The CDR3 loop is CASSIDDWTDTQYF. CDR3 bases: TGTGCCAGTAGTATAGATGACTGGACAGATACGCAGTATTTT.

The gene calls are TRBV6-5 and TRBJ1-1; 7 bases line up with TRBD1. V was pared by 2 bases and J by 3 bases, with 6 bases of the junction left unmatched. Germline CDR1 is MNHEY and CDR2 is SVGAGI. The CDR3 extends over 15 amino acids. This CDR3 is CASSYRTGRDTEAFF. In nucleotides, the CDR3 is TGTGCCAGCAGTTACAGGACAGGCCGTGACACTGAAGCTTTCTTT.

CDR3 DNA sequence: TGTGCCAGCAGCTCTACGGACAGGGTTTTTTTTAGCACTGAAGCTTTCTTT. Its translation is CASSSTDRVFFSTEAFF. This chain connects TRBV5-5 to TRBJ1-1; TRBD1 matches 8 bases. The CDR3 has 17 amino acids. J lost 4 bases, V lost 3 bases, and 14 bases had no gene match. Germline V gene lookup returns CDR1 SGHKS and CDR2 YYEKEE (reference sequence).

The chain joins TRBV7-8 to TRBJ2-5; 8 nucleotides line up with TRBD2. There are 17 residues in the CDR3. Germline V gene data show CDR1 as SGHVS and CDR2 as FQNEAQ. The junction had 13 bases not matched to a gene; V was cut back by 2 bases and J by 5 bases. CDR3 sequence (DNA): TGTGCCAGCAGCTTAATAAGCGGGGGTTCTCTGGGGGAGACCCAGTACTTC. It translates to CASSLISGGSLGETQYF. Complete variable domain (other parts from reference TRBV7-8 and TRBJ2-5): GAGVSQSPRYKVAKRGQDVALRCDPISGHVSLFWYQQALGQGPEFLTYFQNEAQLDKSGLPSDRFFAERPEGSVSTLKIQRTQQEDSAVYLCASSLISGGSLGETQYFGPGTRLLVL.

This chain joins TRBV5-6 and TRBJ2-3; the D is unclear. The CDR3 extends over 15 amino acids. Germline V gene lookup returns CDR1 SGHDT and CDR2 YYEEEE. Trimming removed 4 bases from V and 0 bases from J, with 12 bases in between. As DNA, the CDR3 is TGTGCCAGCAGCACCAGGCTAAAGAGCACAGATACGCAGTATTTT. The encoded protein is CASSTRLKSTDTQYF. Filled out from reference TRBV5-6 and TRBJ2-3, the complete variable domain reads DAGVTQSPTHLIKTRGQQVTLRCSPKSGHDTVSWYQQALGQGPQFIFQYYEEEERQRGNFPDRFSGHQFPNYSSELNVNALLLGDSALYLCASSTRLKSTDTQYFGPGTRLTVL.

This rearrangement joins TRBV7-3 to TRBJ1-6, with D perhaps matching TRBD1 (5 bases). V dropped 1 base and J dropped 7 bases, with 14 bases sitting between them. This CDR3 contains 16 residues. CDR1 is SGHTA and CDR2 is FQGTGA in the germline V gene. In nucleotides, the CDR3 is TGTGCCAGCAGCTTAAACTCGGCAGGGAAAAATTCACCCCTCCACTTT. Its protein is CASSLNSAGKNSPLHF. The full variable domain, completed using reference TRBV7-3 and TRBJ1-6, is GAGVSQTPSNKVTEKGKYVELRCDPISGHTALYWYRQSLGQGPEFLIYFQGTGAADDSGLPNDRFFAVRPEGSVSTLKIQRTERGDSAVYLCASSLNSAGKNSPLHFGNGTRLTVT.

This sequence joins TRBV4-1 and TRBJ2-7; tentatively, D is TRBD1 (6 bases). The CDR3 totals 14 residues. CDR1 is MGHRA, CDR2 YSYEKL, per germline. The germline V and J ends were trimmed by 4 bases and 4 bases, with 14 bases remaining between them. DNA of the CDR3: TGCGCCAGCAGCCCGACGAGGGGGATTTACGAGCAGTACTTC. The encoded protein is CASSPTRGIYEQYF.

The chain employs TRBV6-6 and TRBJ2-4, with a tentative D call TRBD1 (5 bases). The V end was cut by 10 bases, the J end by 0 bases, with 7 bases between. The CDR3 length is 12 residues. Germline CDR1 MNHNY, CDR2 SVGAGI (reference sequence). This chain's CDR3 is CAIGQAKNIQYF. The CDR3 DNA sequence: TGTGCCATCGGACAAGCCAAAAACATTCAGTACTTC.

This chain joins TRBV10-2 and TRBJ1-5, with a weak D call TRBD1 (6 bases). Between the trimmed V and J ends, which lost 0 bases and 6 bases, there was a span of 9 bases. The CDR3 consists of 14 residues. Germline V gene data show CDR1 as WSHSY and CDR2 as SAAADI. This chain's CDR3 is CASSESWGRQPQHF. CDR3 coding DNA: TGCGCCAGCAGTGAGTCCTGGGGGCGTCAGCCCCAGCATTTT.

The CDR3 DNA reads TGTGCCAGCAGTTGGGGGGAACAAGAGACCCAGTACTTC. Protein product: CASSWGEQETQYF. This chain connects TRBV5-4 to TRBJ2-5, with a tentative D call TRBD2 (6 bases). The CDR3 length is 13 residues. The germline CDR1 and CDR2 sequences are SGHNT and YYREEE (reference sequence). V was clipped by 5 bases and J by 2 bases, with 10 bases between them. Combining the CDR3 with reference TRBV5-4 and TRBJ2-5 gives the whole variable domain ETGVTQSPTHLIKTRGQQVTLRCSSQSGHNTVSWYQQALGQGPQFIFQYYREEENGRGNFPPRFSGLQFPNYSSELNVNALELDDSALYLCASSWGEQETQYFGPGTRLLVL.

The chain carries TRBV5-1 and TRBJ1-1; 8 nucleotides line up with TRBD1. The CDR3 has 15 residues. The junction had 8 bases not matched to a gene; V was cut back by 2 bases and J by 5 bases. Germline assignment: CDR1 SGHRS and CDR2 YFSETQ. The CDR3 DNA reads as TGCGCCAGCAGCTTCGTTCAGGGGGCAGGTACTGAAGCTTTCTTT. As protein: CASSFVQGAGTEAFF. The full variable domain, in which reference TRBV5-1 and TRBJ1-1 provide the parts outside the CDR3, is KAGVTQTPRYLIKTRGQQVTLSCSPISGHRSVSWYQQTPGQGLQFLFEYFSETQRNKGNFPGRFSGRQFSNSRSEMNVSTLELGDSALYLCASSFVQGAGTEAFFGQGTRLTVV.

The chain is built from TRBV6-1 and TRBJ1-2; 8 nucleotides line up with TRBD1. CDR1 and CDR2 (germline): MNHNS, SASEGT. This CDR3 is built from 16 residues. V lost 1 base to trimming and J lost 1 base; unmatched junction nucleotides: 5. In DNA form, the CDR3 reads TGTGCCAGCAGTGAAGACAGGACAGGGATTAACTATGGCTACACCTTC. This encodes CASSEDRTGINYGYTF.

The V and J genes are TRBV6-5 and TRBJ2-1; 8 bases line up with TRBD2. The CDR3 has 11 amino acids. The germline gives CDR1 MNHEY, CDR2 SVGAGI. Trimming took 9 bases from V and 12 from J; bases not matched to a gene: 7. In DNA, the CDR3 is TGTGCCAGTACTAGCGGCCTTGGGCAGTTCTTC. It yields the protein CASTSGLGQFF.

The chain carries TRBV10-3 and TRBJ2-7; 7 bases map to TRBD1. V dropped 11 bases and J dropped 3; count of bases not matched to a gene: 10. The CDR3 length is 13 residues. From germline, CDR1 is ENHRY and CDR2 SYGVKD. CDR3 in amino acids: CAVRTGDLYEQYF. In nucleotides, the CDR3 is TGTGCCGTACGCACAGGGGATCTCTACGAGCAGTACTTC.

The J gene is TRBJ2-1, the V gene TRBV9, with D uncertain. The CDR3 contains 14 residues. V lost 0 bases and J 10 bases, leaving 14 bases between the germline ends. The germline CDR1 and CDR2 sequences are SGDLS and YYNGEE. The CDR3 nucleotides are TGTGCCAGCAGCGTAGGCCGTAACTCGTGGGAGCAGTTCTTC. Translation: CASSVGRNSWEQFF.

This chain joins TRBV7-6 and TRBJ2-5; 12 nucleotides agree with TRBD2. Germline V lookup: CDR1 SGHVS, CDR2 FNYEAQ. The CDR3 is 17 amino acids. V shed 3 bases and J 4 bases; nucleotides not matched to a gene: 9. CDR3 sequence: CASSLASGGARVETQYF. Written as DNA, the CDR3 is TGTGCCAGCAGCTTGGCTAGCGGGGGGGCCCGGGTAGAGACCCAGTACTTC.

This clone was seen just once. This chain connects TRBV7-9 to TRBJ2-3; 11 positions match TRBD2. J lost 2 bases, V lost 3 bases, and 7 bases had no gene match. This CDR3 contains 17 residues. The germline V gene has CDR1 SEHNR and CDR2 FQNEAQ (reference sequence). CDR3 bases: TGTGCCAGCAGCTTTCCGACTAGCGGGGAAAACACAGATACGCAGTATTTT. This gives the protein CASSFPTSGENTDTQYF.

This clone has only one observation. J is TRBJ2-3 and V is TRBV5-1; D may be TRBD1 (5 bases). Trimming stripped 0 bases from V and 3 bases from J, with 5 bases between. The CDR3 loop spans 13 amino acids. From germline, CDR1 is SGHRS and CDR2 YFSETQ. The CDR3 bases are TGCGCCAGCAGCTTGGAGGGGACAGATACGCAGTATTTT. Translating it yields CASSLEGTDTQYF.